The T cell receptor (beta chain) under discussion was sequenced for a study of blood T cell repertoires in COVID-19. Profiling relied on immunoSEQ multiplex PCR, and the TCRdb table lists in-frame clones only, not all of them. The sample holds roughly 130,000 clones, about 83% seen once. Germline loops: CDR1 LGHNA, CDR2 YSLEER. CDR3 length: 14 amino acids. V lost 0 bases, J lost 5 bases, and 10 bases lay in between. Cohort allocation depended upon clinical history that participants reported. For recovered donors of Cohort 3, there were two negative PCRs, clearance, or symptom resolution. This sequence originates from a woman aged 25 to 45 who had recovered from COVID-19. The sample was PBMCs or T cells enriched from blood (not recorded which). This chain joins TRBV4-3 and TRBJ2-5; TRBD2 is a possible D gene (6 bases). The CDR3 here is CASSQERGRETQYF. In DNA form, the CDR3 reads TGCGCCAGCAGCCAAGAGCGGGGCCGGGAGACCCAGTACTTC.